Each of the 19 T cell receptor beta chains below was sequenced from the same sample in a study of cytomegalovirus exposure and HLA in healthy donors. PCR involved 60 Vbeta and 13 Jbeta primers. Generated by immunoSEQ multiplex PCR, the TCRdb table keeps only in-frame clones and is missing some. This sample has approximately 69,000 clones, with 75% to 80% found just once. The specimen sequenced was PBMCs. These receptors were obtained from a young man in good health and CMV-seronegative.

This clone was seen once. This chain links TRBV5-1 with TRBJ1-2; 7 bases match TRBD1. The V segment lost 0 bases and the J segment 8 bases; nucleotides outside the gene matches: 10. Germline V gene lookup returns CDR1 SGHRS and CDR2 YFSETQ. CDR3 size: 15 residues. The CDR3 DNA reads as TGCGCCAGCAGCTTGGCCTGGACAGGTACTTTGGGCTACACCTTC. It codes for CASSLAWTGTLGYTF.

This sequence joins TRBV18 and TRBJ1-2; 9 bases agree with TRBD1. The CDR3 is 15 amino acids. Trimming cost V 6 bases and J 6 bases; bases outside gene matches: 11. Germline values: CDR1 KGHSH, CDR2 LQKENI. The CDR3 loop reads CASSRMDRGGDGYTF. The CDR3 bases are TGTGCCAGCTCCCGAATGGACAGGGGAGGTGATGGCTACACCTTC.

V and J are TRBV28 and TRBJ2-1, with 10 bases matching TRBD2. The junction had 10 bases not matched to a gene; V was cut back by 8 bases and J by 6 bases. Germline CDR1 reads MDHEN; CDR2 reads SYDVKM. CDR3 length: 15 amino acids. The CDR3 loop is CASPPQSGGGNEQFF. CDR3 DNA sequence: TGTGCCAGCCCACCACAAAGCGGGGGGGGCAATGAGCAGTTCTTC.

The chain links TRBV9 to TRBJ2-1; TRBD2 matches 10 bases. The CDR3 runs to 17 residues. V lost 0 bases to trimming and J lost 0 bases; unmatched junction nucleotides: 3. CDR1 is SGDLS, CDR2 YYNGEE, per germline. CDR3 coding DNA: TGTGCCAGCAGCGTAGTTAGCGGGGGGTACTCCTACAATGAGCAGTTCTTC. The encoded protein is CASSVVSGGYSYNEQFF.

This clone was seen only once. This sequence joins TRBV11-2 and TRBJ2-2; TRBD1 matches 9 bases. V trimming: 5 bases; J trimming: 5 bases; junction bases outside the gene matches: 6. This CDR3 is 15 amino acids long. CDR1 and CDR2 (germline): SGHAT, FQNNGV. Here the CDR3 reads CASSPGTGLTGELFF. The CDR3 region has the DNA TGTGCCAGCAGCCCCGGGACAGGGTTAACCGGGGAGCTGTTTTTT.

This chain joins TRBV5-1 and TRBJ1-4, with D possibly TRBD1 on 5 matching bases. Germline CDR1 SGHRS, CDR2 YFSETQ. The CDR3 is made up of 14 amino acids. V was shortened by 5 bases and J by 3 bases, with 11 bases between the two germline ends. The CDR3 loop is CASRSGTSNEKLFF. In nucleotides, the CDR3 is TGCGCCAGCAGGTCCGGGACTTCTAATGAAAAACTGTTTTTT.

The chain employs TRBV7-8 and TRBJ1-4; D is possibly TRBD1 (6 bases). Germline CDR1 reads SGHVS; CDR2 reads FQNEAQ. The CDR3 is made up of 15 amino acids. V was clipped by 5 bases and J by 8 bases, with 18 bases between them. CDR3 loop: CASSPQTGWREKLFF. CDR3 DNA: TGTGCCAGCAGCCCTCAGACAGGATGGCGGGAAAAACTGTTTTTT.

This clone was found a few times. The chain uses TRBV11-2 and TRBJ1-1, with 7 positions matching TRBD1. The CDR3 has 15 residues. Trimming took 5 bases from V and 0 from J; bases not matched to a gene: 6. Germline CDR1 is SGHAT and CDR2 is FQNNGV. CDR3 nucleotides: TGTGCCAGCAGCGTCACGACAGGGTTGAACACTGAAGCTTTCTTT. It codes for CASSVTTGLNTEAFF.

V is TRBV6-1 and J is TRBJ2-2; D not certain. This CDR3 region has 12 residues. Per the germline V gene, CDR1 is MNHNS and CDR2 is SASEGT. Trimming took off 5 bases at V and 3 bases at J, with 4 bases between the two ends. The CDR3 sequence is CASSFYTGELFF. For the CDR3, the DNA is TGTGCCAGCAGTTTCTACACCGGGGAGCTGTTTTTT.

This clone was picked up one time. V usage is TRBV7-2 and J usage is TRBJ2-4; 8 bases align to TRBD2. CDR1 is SGHTA and CDR2 is FQGNSA in the germline V gene. CDR3 length: 15 amino acids. J gave up 8 bases and V 6 bases, and 12 bases lay outside the gene matches. In DNA form, the CDR3 reads TGTGCCAGCAGTGTCAACGGGGGGGGGCTTCACATTCAGTACTTC. Translated, it gives CASSVNGGGLHIQYF.

The chain is built from TRBV27 and TRBJ1-1, with D tentatively TRBD1 (6 bases). V shed 4 bases and J shed 0 bases, with 12 bases lying between them. Germline CDR1 is MNHEY and CDR2 is SMNVEV (reference sequence). The CDR3 length is 15 residues. The CDR3 spells CASSSQGWLNTEAFF. The CDR3 DNA reads as TGTGCCAGCAGTTCTCAGGGGTGGTTGAACACTGAAGCTTTCTTT.

This chain uses TRBV4-1 with TRBJ2-7; TRBD2 might be the D (5 bases). Germline V gene sequence: CDR1 MGHRA, CDR2 YSYEKL. Deletions cut 5 bases from V and 0 bases from J, with 11 bases between. This CDR3 region has 14 residues. CDR3 DNA sequence: TGCGCCAGCAGCGCCGGGATGAGCTCCTACGAGCAGTACGTC. Protein: CASSAGMSSYEQYV.

This rearrangement joins TRBV2 to TRBJ1-5, with D hard to call. CDR1 and CDR2 (germline): SNHLY, FYNNEI. Trimming pared 2 bases from V and 0 bases from J, leaving 8 bases between. The CDR3 is 15 amino acids. CDR3 protein: CASSEYRHSNQPQHF. The CDR3 DNA reads as TGTGCCAGCAGTGAATACAGACATAGCAATCAGCCCCAGCATTTT.

The chain is built from TRBV10-3 and TRBJ1-2; 10 nucleotides align to TRBD1. Germline V gene data show CDR1 as ENHRY and CDR2 as SYGVKD. This CDR3 is built from 15 residues. V dropped 3 bases and J dropped 4; count of bases not matched to a gene: 5. This chain's CDR3 is CAISEGTGEGYGYTF. The CDR3 bases are TGTGCCATCAGTGAAGGGACAGGGGAGGGCTATGGCTACACCTTC.

The table lists this clone with a count of one. J is TRBJ2-1 and V is TRBV7-9; 14 bases are a match to TRBD2. Germline V lookup: CDR1 SEHNR, CDR2 FQNEAQ (reference sequence). The CDR3 covers 17 residues. J lost 7 bases, V lost 3 bases, and 8 bases had no gene match. CDR3 bases: TGTGCCAGCAGCTTCGGCGGACTAGCGGGGGGAGGGAATGAGCAGTTCTTC. This gives the protein CASSFGGLAGGGNEQFF.

The rearrangement links TRBV27 to TRBJ1-1; the D gene is possibly TRBD1 (5 bases). V was pared by 3 bases and J by 1 base, with 6 bases between. This CDR3 is built from 13 residues. Germline CDR1 reads MNHEY; CDR2 reads SMNVEV (reference sequence). The CDR3 nucleotides are TGTGCCAGCAGTTTTCAGGGGAACACTGAAGCTTTCTTT. Translation gives CASSFQGNTEAFF.

As concerns this clone: Other DNA sequences in the same sample also yield this CDR3. The chain has TRBV6-5 and TRBJ1-1; 8 bases match TRBD1. The germline gives CDR1 MNHEY, CDR2 SVGAGI. There are 14 residues in the CDR3. The V gene end was trimmed by 5 bases and the J gene end by 1 base; junction bases not matched to a gene: 3. The DNA of the CDR3 is TGTGCCAGCAGTAGGACAGGGACGAACACTGAAGCTTTCTTT. It yields the protein CASSRTGTNTEAFF.

The CDR3 spells CASSLRGLAGDTQYF. The CDR3 DNA sequence: TGCGCCAGCAGCTTGAGAGGGCTAGCGGGAGATACGCAGTATTTT. This chain links TRBV5-1 with TRBJ2-3; TRBD2 matches at 8 bases. V gave up 1 base and J gave up 5 bases; unmatched junction bases: 6. Germline CDR1 is SGHRS and CDR2 is YFSETQ. The CDR3 sequence is 15 residues long.

The V call is TRBV7-8, the J call TRBJ2-7, with TRBD2 matching over 9 bases. The junction had 8 bases not matched to a gene; V was cut back by 3 bases and J by 5 bases. CDR3 size: 15 residues. CDR1 and CDR2 (germline): SGHVS, FQNEAQ. The CDR3 DNA is TGTGCCAGCAGCTTTAGCGGGGGCTGGGGTGACGAGCAGTACTTC. It codes for CASSFSGGWGDEQYF.